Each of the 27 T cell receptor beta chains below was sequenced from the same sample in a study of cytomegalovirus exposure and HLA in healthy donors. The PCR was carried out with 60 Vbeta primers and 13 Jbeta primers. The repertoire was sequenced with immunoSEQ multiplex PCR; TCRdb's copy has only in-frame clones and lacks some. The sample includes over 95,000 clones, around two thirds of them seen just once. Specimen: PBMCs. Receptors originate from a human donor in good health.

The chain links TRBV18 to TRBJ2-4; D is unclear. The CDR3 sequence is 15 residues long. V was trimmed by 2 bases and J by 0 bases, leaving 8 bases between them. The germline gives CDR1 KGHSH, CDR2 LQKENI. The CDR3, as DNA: TGTGCCAGCTCACCAGGCAGTGTAGCCAAAAACATTCAGTACTTC. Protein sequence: CASSPGSVAKNIQYF. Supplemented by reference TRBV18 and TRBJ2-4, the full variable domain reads NAGVMQNPRHLVRRRGQEARLRCSPMKGHSHVYWYRQLPEEGLKFMVYLQKENIIDESGMPKERFSAEFPKEGPSILRIQQVVRGDSAAYFCASSPGSVAKNIQYFGAGTRLSVL.

The CDR3 DNA sequence: TGTGCCAGTCGGGGTGGAAGTAGTCACAATGAGCAGTTCTTC. The encoded protein is CASRGGSSHNEQFF. The V gene is TRBV19, the J gene TRBJ2-1; perhaps TRBD2 as D (5 bases). This CDR3 is built from 14 residues. Germline V gives CDR1 LNHDA, CDR2 SQIVND (reference sequence). Trimming pared 8 bases from V and 5 bases from J, leaving 16 bases between.

The CDR3 DNA sequence: TGTGCCACCAGCAGCTCGACAGTTGGGCCCAACACCGGGGAGCTGTTTTTT. This codes for CATSSSTVGPNTGELFF. The chain carries TRBV15 and TRBJ2-2; a possible D gene is TRBD1 (5 bases). Germline V lookup: CDR1 LNHNV, CDR2 YYDKDF (reference sequence). This CDR3 has 17 residues. With 3 bases removed from V and 2 bases from J, the gap between germline ends came to 16 bases. Combining the CDR3 with reference TRBV15 and TRBJ2-2 gives the whole variable domain DAMVIQNPRYQVTQFGKPVTLSCSQTLNHNVMYWYQQKSSQAPKLLFHYYDKDFNNEADTPDNFQSRRPNTSFCFLDIRSPGLGDTAMYLCATSSSTVGPNTGELFFGEGSRLTVL.

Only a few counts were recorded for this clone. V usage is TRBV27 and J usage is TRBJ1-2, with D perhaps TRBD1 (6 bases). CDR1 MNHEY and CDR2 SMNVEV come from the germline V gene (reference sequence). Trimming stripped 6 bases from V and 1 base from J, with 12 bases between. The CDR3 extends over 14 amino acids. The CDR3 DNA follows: TGTGCCAGCAGCCAGGGGATGGATAACTATGGCTACACCTTC. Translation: CASSQGMDNYGYTF.

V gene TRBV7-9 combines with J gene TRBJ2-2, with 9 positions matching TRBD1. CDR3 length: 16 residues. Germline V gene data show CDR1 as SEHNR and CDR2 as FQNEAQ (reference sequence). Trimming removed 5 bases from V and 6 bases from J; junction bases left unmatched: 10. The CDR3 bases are TGTGCCAGCAGCCCCACGGTCGGACAGGGGCCCGGGGAGCTGTTTTTT. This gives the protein CASSPTVGQGPGELFF.

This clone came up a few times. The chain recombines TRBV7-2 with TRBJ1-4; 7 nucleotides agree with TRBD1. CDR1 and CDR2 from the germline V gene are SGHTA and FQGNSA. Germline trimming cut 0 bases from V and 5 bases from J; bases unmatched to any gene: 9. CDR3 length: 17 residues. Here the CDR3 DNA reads TGTGCCAGCAGCTTAGCGCCCTTGCTAGGGGGCAATGAAAAACTGTTTTTT. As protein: CASSLAPLLGGNEKLFF.

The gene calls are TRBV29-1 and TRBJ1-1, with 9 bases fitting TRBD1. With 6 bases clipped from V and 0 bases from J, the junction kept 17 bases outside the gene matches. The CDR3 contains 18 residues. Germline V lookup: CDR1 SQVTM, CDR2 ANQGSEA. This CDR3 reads CSVPKTGQGMGMNTEAFF. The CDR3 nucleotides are TGCAGCGTCCCAAAAACCGGACAGGGGATGGGGATGAACACTGAAGCTTTCTTT.

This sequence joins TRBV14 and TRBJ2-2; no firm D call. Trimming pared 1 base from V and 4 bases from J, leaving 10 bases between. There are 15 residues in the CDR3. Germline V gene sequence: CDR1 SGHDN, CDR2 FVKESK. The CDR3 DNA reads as TGTGCCAGCAGCCAAGTCTCTATCCCCACCGGGGAGCTGTTTTTT. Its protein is CASSQVSIPTGELFF.

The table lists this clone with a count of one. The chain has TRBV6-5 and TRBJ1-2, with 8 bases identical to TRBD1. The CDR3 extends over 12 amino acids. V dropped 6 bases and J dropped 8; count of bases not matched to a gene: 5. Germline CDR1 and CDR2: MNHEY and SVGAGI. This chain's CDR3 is CASSRTGNGYTF. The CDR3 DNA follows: TGTGCCAGCAGCCGGACAGGGAACGGCTACACCTTC.

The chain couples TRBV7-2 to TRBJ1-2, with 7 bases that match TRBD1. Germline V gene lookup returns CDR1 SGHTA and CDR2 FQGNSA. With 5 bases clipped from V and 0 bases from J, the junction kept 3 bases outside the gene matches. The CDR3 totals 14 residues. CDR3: CASSVGTANYGYTF. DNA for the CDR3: TGTGCCAGCAGCGTAGGGACAGCTAACTATGGCTACACCTTC.

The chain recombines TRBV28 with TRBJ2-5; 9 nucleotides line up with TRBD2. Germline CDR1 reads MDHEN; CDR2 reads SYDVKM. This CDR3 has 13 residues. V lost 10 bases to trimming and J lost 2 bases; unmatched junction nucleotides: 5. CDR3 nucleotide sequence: TGTGCCATTATGACTAGCGGACAAGAGACCCAGTACTTC. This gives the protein CAIMTSGQETQYF.

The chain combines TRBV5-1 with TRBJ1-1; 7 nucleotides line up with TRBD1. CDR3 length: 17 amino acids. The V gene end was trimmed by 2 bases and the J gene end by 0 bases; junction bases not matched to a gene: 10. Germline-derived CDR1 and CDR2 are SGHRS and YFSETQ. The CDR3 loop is CASSLLKGDRVNTEAFF. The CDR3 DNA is TGCGCCAGCAGCTTACTAAAAGGGGACAGAGTGAACACTGAAGCTTTCTTT.

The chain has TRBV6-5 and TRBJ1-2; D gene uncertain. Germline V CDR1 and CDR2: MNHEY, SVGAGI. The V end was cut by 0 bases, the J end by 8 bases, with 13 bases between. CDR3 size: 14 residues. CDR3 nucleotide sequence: TGTGCCAGCAGTTACTCATACGAGAGGCGAGGCTACACCTTC. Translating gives CASSYSYERRGYTF.

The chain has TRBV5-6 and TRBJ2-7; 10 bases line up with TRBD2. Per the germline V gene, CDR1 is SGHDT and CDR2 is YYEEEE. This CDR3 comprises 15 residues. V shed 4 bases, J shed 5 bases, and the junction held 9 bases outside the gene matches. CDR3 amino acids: CASSPTGLARHEQYF. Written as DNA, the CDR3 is TGTGCCAGCAGCCCCACGGGACTAGCGAGGCACGAGCAGTACTTC.

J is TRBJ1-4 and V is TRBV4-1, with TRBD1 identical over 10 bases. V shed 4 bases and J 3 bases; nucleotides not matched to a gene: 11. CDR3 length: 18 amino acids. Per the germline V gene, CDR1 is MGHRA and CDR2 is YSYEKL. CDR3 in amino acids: CASSRPGQGLRANEKLFF. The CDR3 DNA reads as TGCGCCAGCAGCCGACCGGGACAGGGGTTGCGGGCTAATGAAAAACTGTTTTTT.

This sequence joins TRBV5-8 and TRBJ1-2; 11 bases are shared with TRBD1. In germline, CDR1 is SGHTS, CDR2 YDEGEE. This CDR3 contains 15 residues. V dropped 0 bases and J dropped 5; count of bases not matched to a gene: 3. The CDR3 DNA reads TGTGCCAGCAGCTTGGCCGGGACAGGGGGATATGGCTACACCTTC. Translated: CASSLAGTGGYGYTF.

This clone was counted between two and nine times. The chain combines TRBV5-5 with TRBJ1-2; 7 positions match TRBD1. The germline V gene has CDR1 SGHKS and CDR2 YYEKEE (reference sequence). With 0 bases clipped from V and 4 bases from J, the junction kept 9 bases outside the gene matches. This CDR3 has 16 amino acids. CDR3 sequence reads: CASSLGDPRGSYGYTF. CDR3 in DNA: TGTGCCAGCAGCTTGGGGGACCCCAGGGGGAGCTATGGCTACACCTTC. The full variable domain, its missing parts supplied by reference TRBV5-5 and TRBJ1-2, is DAGVTQSPTHLIKTRGQQVTLRCSPISGHKSVSWYQQVLGQGPQFIFQYYEKEERGRGNFPDRFSARQFPNYSSELNVNALLLGDSALYLCASSLGDPRGSYGYTFGSGTRLTVV.

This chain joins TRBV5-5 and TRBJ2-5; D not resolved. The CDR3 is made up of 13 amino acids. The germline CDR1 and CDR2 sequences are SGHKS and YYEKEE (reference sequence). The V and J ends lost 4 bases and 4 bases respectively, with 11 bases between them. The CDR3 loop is CASSPRPGETQYF. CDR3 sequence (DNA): TGTGCCAGCAGCCCCCGTCCGGGAGAGACCCAGTACTTC.

The CDR3 nucleotides read TGTGCCAGCAGCTTGGAGCGGGGTGAGCAGTTCTTC. Residues: CASSLERGEQFF. V usage is TRBV5-4 and J usage is TRBJ2-1, with 7 bases matching TRBD2. Looked up from germline, CDR1 is SGHNT and CDR2 is YYREEE (reference sequence). The CDR3 has 12 residues. After removal of 0 bases from V and 9 bases from J, the junction contained 0 bases not matched to a gene.

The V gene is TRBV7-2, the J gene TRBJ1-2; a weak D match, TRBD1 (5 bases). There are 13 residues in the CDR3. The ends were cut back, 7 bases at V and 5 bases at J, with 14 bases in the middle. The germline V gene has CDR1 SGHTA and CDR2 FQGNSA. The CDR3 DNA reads TGTGCCAGCACGCGGGAAAGGGGATATGGCTACACCTTC. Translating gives CASTRERGYGYTF.

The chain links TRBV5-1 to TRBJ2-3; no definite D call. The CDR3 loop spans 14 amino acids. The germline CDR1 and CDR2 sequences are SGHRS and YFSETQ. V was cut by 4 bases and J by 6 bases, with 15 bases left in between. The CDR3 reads CASSARSPLDTQYF. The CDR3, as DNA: TGCGCCAGCAGCGCGCGGTCCCCCTTGGATACGCAGTATTTT.

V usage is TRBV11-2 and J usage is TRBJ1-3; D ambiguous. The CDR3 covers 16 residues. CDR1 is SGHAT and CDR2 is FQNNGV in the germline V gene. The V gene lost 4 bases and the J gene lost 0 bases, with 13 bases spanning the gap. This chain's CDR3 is CASSSSAGSSGNTIYF. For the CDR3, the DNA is TGTGCCAGCAGCTCCTCCGCGGGTTCCTCTGGAAACACCATATATTTT. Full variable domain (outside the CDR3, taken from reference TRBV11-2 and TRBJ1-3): EAGVAQSPRYKIIEKRQSVAFWCNPISGHATLYWYQQILGQGPKLLIQFQNNGVVDDSQLPKDRFSAERLKGVDSTLKIQPAKLEDSAVYLCASSSSAGSSGNTIYFGEGSWLTVV.

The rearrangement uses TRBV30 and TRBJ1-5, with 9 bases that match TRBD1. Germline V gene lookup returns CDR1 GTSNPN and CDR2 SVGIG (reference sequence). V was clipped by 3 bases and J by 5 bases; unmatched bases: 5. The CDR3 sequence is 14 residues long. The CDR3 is CAWSAGTGHQPQHF. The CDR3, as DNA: TGTGCCTGGAGCGCCGGGACAGGGCATCAGCCCCAGCATTTT.

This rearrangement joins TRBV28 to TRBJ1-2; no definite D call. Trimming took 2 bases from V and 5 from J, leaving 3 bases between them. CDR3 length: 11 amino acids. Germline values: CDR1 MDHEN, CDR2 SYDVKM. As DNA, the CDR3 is TGTGCCAGCAGTTTACTTTATGGCTACACCTTC. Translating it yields CASSLLYGYTF.

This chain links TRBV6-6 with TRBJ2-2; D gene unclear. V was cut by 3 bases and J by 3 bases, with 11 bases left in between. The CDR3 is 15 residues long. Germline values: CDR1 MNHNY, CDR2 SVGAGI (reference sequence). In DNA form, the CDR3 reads TGTGCCAGCAGTTATTCGCGCGGATACACCGGGGAGCTGTTTTTT. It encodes CASSYSRGYTGELFF.

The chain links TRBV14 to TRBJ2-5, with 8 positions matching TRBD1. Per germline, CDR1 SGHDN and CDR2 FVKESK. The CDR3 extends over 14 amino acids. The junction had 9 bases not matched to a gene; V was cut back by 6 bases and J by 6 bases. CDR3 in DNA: TGTGCCAGCAGTCGGACAGGGCGTCCAAAGACCCAGTACTTC. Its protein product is CASSRTGRPKTQYF.

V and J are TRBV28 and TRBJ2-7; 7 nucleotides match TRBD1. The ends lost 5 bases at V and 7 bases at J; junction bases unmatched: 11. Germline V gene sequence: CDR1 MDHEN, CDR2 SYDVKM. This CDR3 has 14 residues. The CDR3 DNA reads TGTGCCAGCAGTGCTAGACAGGGAGTCCGGGAGCAGTACTTC. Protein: CASSARQGVREQYF.